The T cell receptor beta chain under discussion was sequenced for a study of T cells in Graves' hyperthyroidism and ophthalmopathy (dated by TCRdb to the late 2010s). Concerning the study at large: Peripheral blood was sampled at the time of initial diagnosis, prior to any treatment. To identify TCR V-J signatures that set the groups apart, the researchers used a discovery cohort of 90 to 100 patients, made up of 43 with Graves' ophthalmopathy and about 55 with stable Graves' hyperthyroidism. Prospective prediction of ophthalmopathy was tested in an independent validation cohort consisting of roughly 19 hyperthyroidism patients and some 16 patients who later progressed to ophthalmopathy. For training and testing, the 110 or so patients in the discovery cohort were randomly divided in a 7:3 ratio. In more than 5 Graves' hyperthyroidism patients, the study also compared T-cell repertoires from thyroid tissue with T-cell repertoires from blood. Once sampling was done, hyperthyroidism patients were given methimazole at a starting dose of 30 mg daily, whereas ophthalmopathy patients were given high-dose intravenous methylprednisolone. The paper reports TCR Vbeta CDR3 sequencing of 140 or so peripheral blood samples: approximately 41 ophthalmopathy, approximately 74 hyperthyroidism and roughly 17 progressor patients.

Here is what the overall study found, with its caveats: Most expanded thyroid clonotypes (frequency above 0.001) were also detected in blood, a finding suggesting that blood repertoires may reflect thyroid immune responses. Ophthalmopathy was separated from stable hyperthyroidism by a 13 V-J signature model, with approximately 85% sensitivity and 81% to 82% specificity obtained in cross-validation and 80%/75% obtained in testing. In validation, progression to ophthalmopathy was predicted by the model with 70.59% sensitivity and 72.22% specificity, a median of roughly six months before onset. Sample size was not statistically predetermined, and blinding of investigators to group allocation was not performed.

In the ophthalmopathy patients, disease was moderately to severely active, with a Clinical Activity Score of 3 or more, a NOSPECS grade of 4 or more, and a duration of less than 3 months. The study excluded patients with uncontrolled infections, other autoimmune diseases, pregnancy or lactation. Diagnoses were established on the basis of clinical symptoms, serum thyroxine and TRAb, thyroid ultrasound, and orbital computed tomography. PBMCs were separated from 7.5 to 10 ml of fresh peripheral blood using Ficoll-Paque density gradient centrifugation. Total RNA was extracted using Trizol reagent, and RNA quality was assessed on an Agilent 2100 Bioanalyzer. The CDR3 numbers 17 residues from cysteine through phenylalanine. Kept here is only the CDR3 DNA, which spans 51 bases and is read in frame from base 1. The V end gives up 7 bases and the J end 0 bases, leaving 9 bases in the junction not matched to a gene. CDR1 and CDR2 are read off the germline V gene (reference sequence) as MNHEY and SMNVEV.

Concerning this clonotype itself: The antigen it recognizes is unknown. Nothing much larger sits one base from this clone, and base qualities are not available.

Amplification of TCR beta CDR3 regions was carried out from RNA transcripts. The TCR CDR3 was subjected to a first round of RT-PCR using the HTBI primer set and the Qiagen OneStep RT-PCR kit. Libraries were constructed in a second round of multiplex PCR, after which size selection and purification were carried out. Sequencing of the libraries was done on an Illumina HiSeq2000 using paired-end 100 bp reads. Under the source paper's analysis protocol: SOAPnuke was used to process the raw data, removing reads that contained adapters or uncalled bases, had a mean Phred below 15, or lacked an exact match to the constant primer or identifier. COPE v1.2.5 was used to merge the high-quality paired reads, and each unique nucleotide sequence was defined as a clonotype. MiTCR v1.1 was used to align the clonotypes against IMGT TRBV, TRBD and TRBJ reference segments. The analysis was restricted to V-J combinations with a frequency above 0.0001, which together covered 99.2% of the repertoires. A TCS score was defined as the ratio of F50 (clonal expansion) to E x V (chaos), with BLOSUM62-based TCRdist applied between CDR3 peptides within each V-J. Welch's t-statistics and random forest reduced some 510 V-J features to 13, which were used in a naive Bayes classifier (R e1071). The public reads were run again by TCRdb, first through fastp at Q25 and then through MiXCR, and only productive beta chains were kept. For every CDR3 protein sequence, its rows merge into one entry that carries the most common genes and DNA. TCRdb, not the original authors, processed these V and J calls. The sample table records around 270,000 distinct CDR3 sequences; roughly 19% of these occur just once. Jointly, the top ten make up under 45% of the sample.

The sample taken for sequencing was blood. The TCR was taken from a man aged 50 to 60 with Graves' ophthalmopathy. Recombination linked TRBV27 to TRBJ2-6, with 7 middle bases fitting TRBD1. The encoded CDR3 is CASTFTGVGSGANVLTF. Read as DNA, the sequence is TGTGCCAGCACTTTTACAGGGGTTGGCTCTGGGGCCAACGTCCTGACTTTC.